This T cell receptor (beta chain) was sequenced during a study of spatial heterogeneity in lung cancer. Study-level background: The correlation between TCR transcript counts in tumor regions and a T cell module score from matched bulk RNA-seq was strong. Study-wide results and limits: Tracking of tumor mutation counts was seen in expanded intratumoral alpha and beta TCR counts.

The presence of a unique molecular identifier marked each TCR cDNA molecule. TCRdb redid the calling of the 5' RACE reads with MiXCR, one entry per CDR3 protein. The top ten hold around 26% of the sample, which has about 27,000 distinct CDR3 sequences, more than 5.5% seen once. By proportion, this clonotype is medium-sized. Its matching antigen is unknown. The time point: sample taken at primary tumor resection. Without sorting, whole RNA was sequenced from tumor, nontumor lung or frozen PBMC. Germline CDR1 and CDR2: DFQATT and SNEGSKA (reference sequence). The CDR3 length is 16 residues. V was clipped by 5 bases and J by 0 bases; unmatched bases: 6.

The receptor comes from a male donor with early-stage non-small cell lung cancer. The sequencing used lung tumor tissue, collected at surgery. The chain links TRBV20-1 to TRBJ2-3, with 12 positions matching TRBD2. This CDR3 reads CSAELAGGSSTDTQYF. The CDR3 DNA reads as TGCAGTGCTGAACTAGCGGGGGGCTCGAGCACAGATACGCAGTATTTT.